This T cell receptor (beta chain) derives from a study of T cell changes during pregnancy in multiple sclerosis (dated by TCRdb to the late 2010s). Background for the entire study: The study examined how the T cell repertoire changed over the course of pregnancy in women with multiple sclerosis.

As concerns this clone: The antigen it recognizes is unknown. Base qualities are not provided; no much larger clone lies one nucleotide away.

The CDR3, cysteine through phenylalanine, is 12 amino acids long. Solely the CDR3 DNA is kept, with 36 bases framed from the first base. The germline V gene sets CDR1 to ENHRY and CDR2 to SYGVKD. V is shortened by 11 bases, J by 3 bases, and the region joining them spans 13 bases. Library generation was performed with the immunoSEQ multiplex PCR assay. Held by TCRdb, this immuneACCESS table contains in-frame sequences only and omits some clones. Under half of the omission traces to an unresolved V gene where checked; the cause of the rest is unknown. The sample table records approximately 100,000 clones; around 90% of these occur just once. Clones ranked in the top ten supply approximately 3.4% of the sample.

The TCR sequence derives from a female donor with multiple sclerosis, enrolled in a pregnancy study. Specimen: peripheral blood, collected in the second trimester of pregnancy. The chain couples TRBV10-3 to TRBJ1-1; a tentative D match to TRBD1 spans 6 bases. The base sequence is TGTGCCTCGCGTACAGGGTACACTGAAGCTTTCTTT. This is translated as CASRTGYTEAFF.